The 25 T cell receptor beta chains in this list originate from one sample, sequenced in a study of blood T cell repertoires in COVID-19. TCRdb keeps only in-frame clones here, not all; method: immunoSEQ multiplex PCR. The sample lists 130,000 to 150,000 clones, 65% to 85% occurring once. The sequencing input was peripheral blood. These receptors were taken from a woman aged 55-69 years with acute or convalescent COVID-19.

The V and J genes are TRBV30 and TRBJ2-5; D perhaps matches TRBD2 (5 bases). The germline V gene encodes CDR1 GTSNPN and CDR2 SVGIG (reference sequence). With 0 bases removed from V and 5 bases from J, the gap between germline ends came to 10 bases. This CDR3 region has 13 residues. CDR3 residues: CAWSVVGVETQYF. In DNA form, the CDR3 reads TGTGCCTGGAGTGTCGTGGGAGTGGAGACCCAGTACTTC.

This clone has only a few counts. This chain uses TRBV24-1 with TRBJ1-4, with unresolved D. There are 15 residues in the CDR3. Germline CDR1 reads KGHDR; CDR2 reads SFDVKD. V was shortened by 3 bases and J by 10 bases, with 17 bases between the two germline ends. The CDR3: CATSDPLDPPGKLFF. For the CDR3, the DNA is TGTGCCACCAGTGATCCCCTTGACCCACCGGGAAAACTGTTTTTT.

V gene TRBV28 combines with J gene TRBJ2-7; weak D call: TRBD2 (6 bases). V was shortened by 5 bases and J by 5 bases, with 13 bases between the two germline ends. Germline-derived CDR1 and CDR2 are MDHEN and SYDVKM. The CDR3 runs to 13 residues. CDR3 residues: CASSLLREDEQYF. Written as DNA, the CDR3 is TGTGCCAGCAGTCTCCTGAGGGAGGACGAGCAGTACTTC.

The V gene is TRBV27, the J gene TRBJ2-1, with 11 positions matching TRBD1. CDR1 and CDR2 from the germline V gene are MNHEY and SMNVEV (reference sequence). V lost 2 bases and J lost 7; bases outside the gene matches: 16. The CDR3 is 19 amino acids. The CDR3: CASSLVPPTGTGGGNEQFF. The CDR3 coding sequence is TGTGCCAGCAGTTTAGTCCCCCCGACCGGGACAGGGGGAGGGAATGAGCAGTTCTTC.

The DNA for the CDR3 is TGTGCCAGCAGCAACGTTGGGGCAAACATTCAGTACTTC. It specifies CASSNVGANIQYF. V is TRBV5-6 and J is TRBJ2-4, with D tentatively TRBD1 (5 bases). V was trimmed by 4 bases and J by 6 bases, leaving 11 bases between them. The length of the CDR3 is 13 residues. CDR1 is SGHDT, CDR2 YYEEEE, per germline.

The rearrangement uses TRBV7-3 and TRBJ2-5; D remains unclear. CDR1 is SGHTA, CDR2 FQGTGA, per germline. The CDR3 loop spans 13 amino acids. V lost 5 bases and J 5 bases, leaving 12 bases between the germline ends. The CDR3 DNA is TGTGCCAGCAGCCCTGGAGCGATGGAGACCCAGTACTTC. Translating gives CASSPGAMETQYF.

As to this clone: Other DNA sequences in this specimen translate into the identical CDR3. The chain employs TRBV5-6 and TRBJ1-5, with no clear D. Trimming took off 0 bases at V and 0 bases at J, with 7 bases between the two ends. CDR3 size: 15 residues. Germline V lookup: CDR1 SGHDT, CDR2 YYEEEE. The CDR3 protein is CASSLGLYSNQPQHF. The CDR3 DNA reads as TGTGCCAGCAGCTTGGGGCTTTATAGCAATCAGCCCCAGCATTTT.

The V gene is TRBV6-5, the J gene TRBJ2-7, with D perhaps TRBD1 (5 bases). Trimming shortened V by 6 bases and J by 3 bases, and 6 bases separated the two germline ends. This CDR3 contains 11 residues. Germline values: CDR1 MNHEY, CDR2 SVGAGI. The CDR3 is CASRQGYEQYF. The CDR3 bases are TGTGCCAGCAGGCAGGGCTACGAGCAGTACTTC.

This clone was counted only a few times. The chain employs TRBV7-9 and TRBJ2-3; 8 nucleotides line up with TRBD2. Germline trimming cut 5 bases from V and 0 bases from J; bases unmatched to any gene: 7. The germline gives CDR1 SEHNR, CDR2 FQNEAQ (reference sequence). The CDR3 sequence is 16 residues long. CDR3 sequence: CASSRLSGISTDTQYF. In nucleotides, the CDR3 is TGTGCCAGCAGCCGACTTAGCGGGATAAGCACAGATACGCAGTATTTT.

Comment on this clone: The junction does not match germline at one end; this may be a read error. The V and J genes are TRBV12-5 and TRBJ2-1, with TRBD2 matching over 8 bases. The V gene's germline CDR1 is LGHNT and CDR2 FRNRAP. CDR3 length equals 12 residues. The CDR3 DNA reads TGTGCTAGTGGTTTGAGCGGGAGAACGATCGTCTTC. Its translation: CASGLSGRTIVF. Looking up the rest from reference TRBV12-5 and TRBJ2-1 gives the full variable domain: DARVTQTPRHKVTEMGQEVTMRCQPILGHNTVFWYRQTMMQGLELLAYFRNRAPLDDSGMPKDRFSAEMPDATLATLKIQPSEPRDSAVYFCASGLSGRTIVFGPGTRLTVL.

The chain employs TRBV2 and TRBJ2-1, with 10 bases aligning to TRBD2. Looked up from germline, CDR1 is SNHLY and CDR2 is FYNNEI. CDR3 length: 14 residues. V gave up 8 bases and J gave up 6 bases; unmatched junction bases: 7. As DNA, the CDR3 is TGTGCCAGCTGGGAGCGGGAGGGCCCCAATGAGCAGTTCTTC. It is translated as CASWEREGPNEQFF.

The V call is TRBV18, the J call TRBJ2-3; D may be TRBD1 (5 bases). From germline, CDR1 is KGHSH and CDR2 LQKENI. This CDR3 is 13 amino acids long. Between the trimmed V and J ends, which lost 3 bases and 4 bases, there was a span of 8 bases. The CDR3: CASSPRVSDTQYF. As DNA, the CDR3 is TGTGCCAGCTCACCCAGGGTCTCAGATACGCAGTATTTT.

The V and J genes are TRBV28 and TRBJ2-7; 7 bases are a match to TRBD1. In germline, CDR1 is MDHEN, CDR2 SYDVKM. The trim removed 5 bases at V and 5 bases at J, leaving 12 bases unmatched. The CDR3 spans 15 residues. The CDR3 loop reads CASSQPRQGRNEQYF. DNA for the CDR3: TGTGCCAGCAGTCAACCCCGACAGGGACGGAACGAGCAGTACTTC. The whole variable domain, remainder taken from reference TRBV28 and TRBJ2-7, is DVKVTQSSRYLVKRTGEKVFLECVQDMDHENMFWYRQDPGLGLRLIYFSYDVKMKEKGDIPEGYSVSREKKERFSLILESASTNQTSMYLCASSQPRQGRNEQYFGPGTRLTVT.

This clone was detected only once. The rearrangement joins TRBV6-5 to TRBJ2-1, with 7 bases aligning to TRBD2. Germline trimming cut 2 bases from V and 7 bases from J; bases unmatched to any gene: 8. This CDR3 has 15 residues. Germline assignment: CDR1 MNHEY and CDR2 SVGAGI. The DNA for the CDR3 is TGTGCCAGCAGTTACCCAAGCGGGACGACGAATGAGCAGTTCTTC. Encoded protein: CASSYPSGTTNEQFF.

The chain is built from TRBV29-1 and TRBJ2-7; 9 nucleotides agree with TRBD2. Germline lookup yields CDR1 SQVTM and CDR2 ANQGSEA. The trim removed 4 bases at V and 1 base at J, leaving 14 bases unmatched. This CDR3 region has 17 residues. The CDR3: CSVGLLRVAGDSYEQYF. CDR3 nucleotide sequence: TGCAGCGTTGGGTTACTGAGAGTAGCGGGAGATTCCTACGAGCAGTACTTC.

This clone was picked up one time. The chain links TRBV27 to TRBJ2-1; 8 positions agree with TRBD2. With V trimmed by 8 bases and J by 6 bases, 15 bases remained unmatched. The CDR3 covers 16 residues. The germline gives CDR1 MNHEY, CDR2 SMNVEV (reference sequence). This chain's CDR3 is CASGGQRTSRINEQFF. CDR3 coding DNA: TGTGCCAGCGGTGGACAGAGGACTAGCCGTATCAATGAGCAGTTCTTC.

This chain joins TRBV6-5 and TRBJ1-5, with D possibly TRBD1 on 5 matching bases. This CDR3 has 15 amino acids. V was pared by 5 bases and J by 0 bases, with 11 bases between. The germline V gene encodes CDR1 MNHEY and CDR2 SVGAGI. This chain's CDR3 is CASSPRGGSNQPQHF. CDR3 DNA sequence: TGTGCCAGCAGTCCCCGGGGGGGTAGCAATCAGCCCCAGCATTTT.

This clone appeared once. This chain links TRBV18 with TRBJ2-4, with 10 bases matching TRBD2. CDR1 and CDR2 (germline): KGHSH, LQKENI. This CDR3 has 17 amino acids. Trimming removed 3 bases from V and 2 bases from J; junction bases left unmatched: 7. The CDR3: CASSPLSSGRTKNIQYF. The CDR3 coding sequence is TGTGCCAGCTCACCTCTCTCTAGCGGGAGAACCAAAAACATTCAGTACTTC.

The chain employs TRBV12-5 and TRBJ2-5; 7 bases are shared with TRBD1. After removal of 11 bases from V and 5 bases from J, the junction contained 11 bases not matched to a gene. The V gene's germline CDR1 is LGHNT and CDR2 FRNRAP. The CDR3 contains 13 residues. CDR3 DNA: TGTGCTGCCAGCTGGACAGGCAGCGAGACCCAGTACTTC. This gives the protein CAASWTGSETQYF. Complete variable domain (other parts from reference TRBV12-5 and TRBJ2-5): DARVTQTPRHKVTEMGQEVTMRCQPILGHNTVFWYRQTMMQGLELLAYFRNRAPLDDSGMPKDRFSAEMPDATLATLKIQPSEPRDSAVYFCAASWTGSETQYFGPGTRLLVL.

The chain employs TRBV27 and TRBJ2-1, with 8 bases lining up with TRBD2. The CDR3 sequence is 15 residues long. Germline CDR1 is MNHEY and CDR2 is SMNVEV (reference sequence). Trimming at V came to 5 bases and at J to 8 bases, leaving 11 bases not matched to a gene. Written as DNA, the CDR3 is TGTGCCAGCAGTGTCCGACTAGCGTTGGAGTATGAGCAGTTCTTC. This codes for CASSVRLALEYEQFF.

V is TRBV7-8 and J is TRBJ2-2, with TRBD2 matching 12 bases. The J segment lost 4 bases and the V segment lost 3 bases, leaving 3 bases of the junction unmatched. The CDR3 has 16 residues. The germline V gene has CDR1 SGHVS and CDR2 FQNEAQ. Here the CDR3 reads CASSFLAGGGTGELFF. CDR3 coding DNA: TGTGCCAGCAGCTTTCTAGCGGGAGGGGGCACCGGGGAGCTGTTTTTT.

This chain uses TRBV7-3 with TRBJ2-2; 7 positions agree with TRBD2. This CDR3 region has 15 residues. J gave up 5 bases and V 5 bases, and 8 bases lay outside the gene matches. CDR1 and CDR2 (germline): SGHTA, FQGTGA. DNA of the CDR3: TGTGCCAGCAGCCTTTCCCCGGGGGGAACCGGGGAGCTGTTTTTT. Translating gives CASSLSPGGTGELFF.

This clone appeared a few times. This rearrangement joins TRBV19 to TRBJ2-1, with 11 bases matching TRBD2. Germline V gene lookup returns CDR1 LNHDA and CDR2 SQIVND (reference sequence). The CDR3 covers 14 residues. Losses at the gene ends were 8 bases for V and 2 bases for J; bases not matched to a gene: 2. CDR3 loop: CASFSGRAYNEQFF. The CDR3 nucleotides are TGTGCCAGTTTTAGCGGGAGGGCCTACAATGAGCAGTTCTTC.

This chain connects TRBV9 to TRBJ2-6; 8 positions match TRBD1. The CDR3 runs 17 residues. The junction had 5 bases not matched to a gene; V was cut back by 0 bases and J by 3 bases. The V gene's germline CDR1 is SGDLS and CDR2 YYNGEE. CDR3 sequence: CASSVEGRGLGANVLTF. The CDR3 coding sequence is TGTGCCAGCAGCGTAGAGGGCAGGGGGCTTGGGGCCAACGTCCTGACTTTC. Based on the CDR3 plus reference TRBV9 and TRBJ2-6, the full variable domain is DSGVTQTPKHLITATGQRVTLRCSPRSGDLSVYWYQQSLDQGLQFLIQYYNGEERAKGNILERFSAQQFPDLHSELNLSSLELGDSALYFCASSVEGRGLGANVLTFGAGSRLTVL.

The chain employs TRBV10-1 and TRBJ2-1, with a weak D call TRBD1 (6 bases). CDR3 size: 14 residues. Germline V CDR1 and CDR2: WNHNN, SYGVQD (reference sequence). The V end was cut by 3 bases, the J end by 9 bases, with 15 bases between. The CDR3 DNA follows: TGCGCCAGCAGTGACCCCACAGGGAACGGTGAGCAGTTCTTC. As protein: CASSDPTGNGEQFF.